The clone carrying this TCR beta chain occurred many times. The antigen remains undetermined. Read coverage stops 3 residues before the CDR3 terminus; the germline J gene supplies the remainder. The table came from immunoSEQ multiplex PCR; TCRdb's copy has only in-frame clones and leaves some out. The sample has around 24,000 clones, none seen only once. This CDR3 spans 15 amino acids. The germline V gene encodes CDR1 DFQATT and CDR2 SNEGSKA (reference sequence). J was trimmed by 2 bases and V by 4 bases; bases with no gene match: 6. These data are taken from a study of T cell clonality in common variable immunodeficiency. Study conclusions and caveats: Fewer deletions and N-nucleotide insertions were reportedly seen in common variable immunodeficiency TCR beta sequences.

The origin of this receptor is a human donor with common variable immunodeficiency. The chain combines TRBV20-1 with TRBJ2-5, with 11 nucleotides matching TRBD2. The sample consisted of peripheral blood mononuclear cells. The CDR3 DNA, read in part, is TGCAGTGCTATGCCTAGCGGGGGGTCTCAAGAGACC. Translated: CSAMPSGGSQET. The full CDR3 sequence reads CSAMPSGGSQETQYF.